This TCR beta chain came from a study of early T cells in non-severe SARS-CoV-2 infection. MiXCR, applied by TCRdb to the 5' RACE reads, yields one record per CDR3 protein. The sample includes around 77,000 distinct CDR3 sequences, less than 5.5% of them seen just once. Germline loops: CDR1 SGHRS, CDR2 YFSETQ. Germline trimming cut 4 bases from V and 1 base from J; bases unmatched to any gene: 7. The CDR3 is 16 amino acids. Here the sequenced sample was whole blood, taken at baseline. This sequence was found in an adult who was a healthcare worker with PCR-confirmed SARS-CoV-2 infection or an uninfected control (not recorded which). The chain joins TRBV5-1 to TRBJ1-4; 7 positions agree with TRBD1. CDR3 protein: CASSVGQFLTNEKLFF. The CDR3 coding sequence is TGCGCCAGCAGCGTGGGACAGTTTTTAACTAATGAAAAACTGTTTTTT.